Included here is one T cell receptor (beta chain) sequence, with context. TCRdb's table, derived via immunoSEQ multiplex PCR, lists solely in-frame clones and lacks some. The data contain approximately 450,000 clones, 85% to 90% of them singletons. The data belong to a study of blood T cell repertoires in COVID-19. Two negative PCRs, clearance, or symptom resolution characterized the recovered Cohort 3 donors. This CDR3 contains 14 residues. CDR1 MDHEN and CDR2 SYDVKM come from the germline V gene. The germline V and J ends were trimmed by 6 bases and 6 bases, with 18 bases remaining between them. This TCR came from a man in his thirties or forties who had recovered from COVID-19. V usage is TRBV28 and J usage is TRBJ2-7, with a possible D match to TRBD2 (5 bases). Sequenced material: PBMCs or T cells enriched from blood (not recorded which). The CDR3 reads CASRKPVDLAEQYF. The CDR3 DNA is TGTGCCAGCAGAAAACCAGTGGATCTAGCCGAGCAGTACTTC.